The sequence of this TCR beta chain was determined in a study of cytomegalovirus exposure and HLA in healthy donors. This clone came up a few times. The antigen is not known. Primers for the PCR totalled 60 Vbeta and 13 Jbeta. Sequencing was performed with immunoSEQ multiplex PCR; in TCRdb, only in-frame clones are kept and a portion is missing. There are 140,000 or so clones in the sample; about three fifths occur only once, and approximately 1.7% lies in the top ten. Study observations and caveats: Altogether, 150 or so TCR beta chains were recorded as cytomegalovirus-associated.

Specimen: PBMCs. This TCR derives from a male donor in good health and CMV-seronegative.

Here the CDR3 DNA reads TGTGCCAGCAGGACCCAGGGCCTCACTGAAGCTTTCTTT. Protein product: CASRTQGLTEAFF. The rearrangement links TRBV27 to TRBJ1-1; a possible D gene is TRBD1 (5 bases). The V end lost 6 bases, the J end lost 4 bases, and 12 bases lay between the germline ends. In germline, CDR1 is MNHEY, CDR2 SMNVEV (reference sequence). The CDR3 loop spans 13 amino acids.